There are a few counts of the clone carrying this TCR beta chain. Its antigen is not identified. The sample comes from a study of T cell repertoires in cytomegalovirus infection. TCRdb redid the calling of the reads with MiXCR, one entry per CDR3 protein. The sample lists about 55,000 distinct CDR3 sequences; over 15% were seen once. With V trimmed by 5 bases and J by 3 bases, 2 bases remained unmatched. The CDR3 extends over 15 amino acids. Looked up from germline, CDR1 is SEHNR and CDR2 is FQNEAQ (reference sequence). Sequenced here: CD8+ T cells from cultured PBMCs, sampled from culture after CMV antigen stimulation. This rearrangement joins TRBV7-9 to TRBJ2-3; 13 bases line up with TRBD2. The sequence came from a human donor in good health (CMV status not recorded). Some clones in this sample may be carry-over from other donors' samples. This CDR3 reads CASSGTSGATDTQYF. Written as DNA, the CDR3 is TGTGCCAGCAGCGGGACTAGCGGGGCGACAGATACGCAGTATTTT.